These T cell receptor beta chains were read from a single sample in a study of naive and memory T cell subsets. TCRdb re-analysed the UMI-ligation and nested PCR reads in MiXCR, keeping a single row per CDR3 protein. In the table there are over 110,000 distinct CDR3 sequences, more than 15% of which are singletons. The material sequenced was naive CD8+ T cells from blood. The source of these receptors is a human donor in good health. CDR3s include the opening cysteine and the closing phenylalanine or tryptophan. A D gene is named only where the DNA matches it firmly. Clone size is not always given. Where it is, it says once, few, many or a class for expanded clones.

TRBJ1-5 | TRBV27 | . | . | TGTGCCAGCAGTTTCCGCAGGAATCAGCCCCAGCATTTT | CASSFRRNQPQHF
TRBJ2-2 | TRBV28 | few | . | TGTGCCAGCAGCTTAACTAGCTTAGCCGGGGAGCTGTTTTTT | CASSLTSLAGELFF
TRBJ2-7 | TRBV10-3 | few | . | TGTGCCATCAGTGCGGGTGTCGAGCAGTACTTC | CAISAGVEQYF
TRBJ2-1 | TRBV28 | few | TRBD1 | TGTGCCAGCAGGCCGATAGACAGGGGCTATGAGCAGTTCTTC | CASRPIDRGYEQFF
TRBJ2-1 | TRBV7-6 | few | . | TGTGCCAGCAGCTGGAGCGGCTCCGACAATGAGCAGTTCTTC | CASSWSGSDNEQFF
TRBJ2-1 | TRBV28 | . | TRBD2 | TGTGCCAGCAGTTTTCTAGCGGACAATGAGCAGTTCTTC | CASSFLADNEQFF
TRBJ2-2 | TRBV5-6 | . | TRBD2 | TGTGCCAGCAGCTTAGATCCGGGACTAGCGGATCCCGGGGAGCTGTTTTTT | CASSLDPGLADPGELFF
TRBJ1-5 | TRBV24-1 | . | . | TGTGCCACCAGTGATTTAAGCAATCAGCCCCAGCATTTT | CATSDLSNQPQHF
TRBJ2-1 | TRBV10-3 | few | TRBD2 | TGTGCCATCACCCCACTAGCGGGAGGACTAAACAATGAGCAGTTCTTC | CAITPLAGGLNNEQFF
TRBJ2-1 | TRBV10-3 | few | TRBD2 | TGTGCCATCAGCTCGGGAGGAGGGATCAATGAGCAGTTCTTC | CAISSGGGINEQFF
TRBJ2-1 | TRBV9 | . | . | TGTGCCAGCAGCGTAGACCCAGAGGGGTTGGATGAGCAGTTCTTC | CASSVDPEGLDEQFF
TRBJ2-7 | TRBV5-4 | few | TRBD2 | TGTGCCAGCAGCTTCGGCGGGAGTCACTACGAGCAGTACTTC | CASSFGGSHYEQYF
TRBJ2-7 | TRBV5-1 | . | TRBD1 | TGCGCCAGCAGCTTGGGGGTCAGGGGGCAGGACGAGCAGTACTTC | CASSLGVRGQDEQYF
TRBJ2-1 | TRBV4-2 | . | . | TGTGCCAGCAGCCAACGAGGCGGGACGACTGACAATGAGCAGTTCTTC | CASSQRGGTTDNEQFF
TRBJ1-5 | TRBV19 | few | . | TGTGCCAGTAGTAATTTCCTCGAGGCCGGTCGCAATCAGCCCCAGCATTTT | CASSNFLEAGRNQPQHF
TRBJ2-7 | TRBV7-2 | . | . | TGTGCCAGCAGCTTAGCGGGGGCTGGGTTGTACGAGCAGTACTTC | CASSLAGAGLYEQYF